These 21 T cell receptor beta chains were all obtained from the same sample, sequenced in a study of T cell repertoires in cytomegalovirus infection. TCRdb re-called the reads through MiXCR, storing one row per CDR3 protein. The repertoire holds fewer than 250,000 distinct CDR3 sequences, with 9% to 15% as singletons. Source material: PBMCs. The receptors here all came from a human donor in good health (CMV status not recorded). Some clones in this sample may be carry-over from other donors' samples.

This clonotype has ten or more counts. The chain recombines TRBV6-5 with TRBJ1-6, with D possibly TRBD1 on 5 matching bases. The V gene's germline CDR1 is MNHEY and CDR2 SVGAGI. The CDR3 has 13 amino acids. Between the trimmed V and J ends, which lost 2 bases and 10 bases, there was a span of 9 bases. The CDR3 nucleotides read TGTGCCAGCAGTTACGGTAGGGACTCACCCCTCCACTTT. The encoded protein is CASSYGRDSPLHF.

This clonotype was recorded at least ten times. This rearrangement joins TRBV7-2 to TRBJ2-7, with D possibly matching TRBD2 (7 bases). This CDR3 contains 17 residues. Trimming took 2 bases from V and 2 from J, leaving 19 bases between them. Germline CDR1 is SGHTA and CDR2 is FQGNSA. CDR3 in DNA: TGTGCCAGCAGCTTACACCCTCGGGGGGCGTCTACCTACGAGCAGTACTTC. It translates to CASSLHPRGASTYEQYF.

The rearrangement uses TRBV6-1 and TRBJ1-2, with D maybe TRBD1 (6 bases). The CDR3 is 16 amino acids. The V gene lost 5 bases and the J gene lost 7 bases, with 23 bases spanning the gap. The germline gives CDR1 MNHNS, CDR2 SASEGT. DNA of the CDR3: TGTGCCAGCAGTTCCCTTCCCCAACAGGGATTTGGTGGCTACACCTTC. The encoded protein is CASSSLPQQGFGGYTF.

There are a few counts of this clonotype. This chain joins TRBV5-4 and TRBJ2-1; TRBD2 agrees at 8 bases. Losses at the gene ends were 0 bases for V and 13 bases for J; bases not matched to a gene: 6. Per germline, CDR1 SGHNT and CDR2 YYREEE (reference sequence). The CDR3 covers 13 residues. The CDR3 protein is CASSLDFGTSQFF. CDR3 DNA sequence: TGTGCCAGCAGCTTGGATTTCGGGACTAGTCAGTTCTTC.

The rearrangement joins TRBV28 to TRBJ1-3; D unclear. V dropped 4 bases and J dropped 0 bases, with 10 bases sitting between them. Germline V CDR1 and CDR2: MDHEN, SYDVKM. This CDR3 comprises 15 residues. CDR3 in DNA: TGTGCCAGCAGTTCCCTAGCCATCTCTGGAAACACCATATATTTT. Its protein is CASSSLAISGNTIYF.

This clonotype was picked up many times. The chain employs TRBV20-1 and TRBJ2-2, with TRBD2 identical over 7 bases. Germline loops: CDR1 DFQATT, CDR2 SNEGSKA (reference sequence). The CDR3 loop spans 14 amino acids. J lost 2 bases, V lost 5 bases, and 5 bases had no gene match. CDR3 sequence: CSALRTRNTGELFF. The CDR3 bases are TGCAGTGCTCTCCGGACTAGAAACACCGGGGAGCTGTTTTTT.

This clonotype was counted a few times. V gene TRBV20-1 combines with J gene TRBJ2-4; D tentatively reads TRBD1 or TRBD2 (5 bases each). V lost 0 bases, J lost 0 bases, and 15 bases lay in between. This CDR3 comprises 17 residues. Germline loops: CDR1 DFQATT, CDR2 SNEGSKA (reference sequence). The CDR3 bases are TGCAGTGCTAGAGATCAAAGGGGTGGGGGAGCCAAAAACATTCAGTACTTC. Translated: CSARDQRGGGAKNIQYF.

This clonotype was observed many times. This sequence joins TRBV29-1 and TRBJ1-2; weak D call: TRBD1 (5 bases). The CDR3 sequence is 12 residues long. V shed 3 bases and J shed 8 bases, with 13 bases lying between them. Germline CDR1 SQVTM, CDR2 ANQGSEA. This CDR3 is CSVDPGVEGYTF. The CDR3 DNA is TGCAGCGTTGATCCGGGGGTGGAAGGCTACACCTTC.

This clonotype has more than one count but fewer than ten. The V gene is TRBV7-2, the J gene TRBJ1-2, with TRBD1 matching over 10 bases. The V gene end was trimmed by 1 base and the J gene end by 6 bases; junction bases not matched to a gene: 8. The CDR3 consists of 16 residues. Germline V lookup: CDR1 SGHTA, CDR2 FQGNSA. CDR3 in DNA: TGTGCCAGCAGCTTAGACGGACAGGGGGGTATCCATGGCTACACCTTC. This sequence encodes CASSLDGQGGIHGYTF.

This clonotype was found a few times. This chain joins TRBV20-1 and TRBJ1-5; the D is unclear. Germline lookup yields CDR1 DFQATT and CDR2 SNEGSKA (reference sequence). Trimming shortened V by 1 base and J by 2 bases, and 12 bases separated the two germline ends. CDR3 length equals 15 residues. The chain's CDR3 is CSARVPRARNQPQHF. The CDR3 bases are TGCAGTGCTAGAGTCCCCCGGGCTCGCAATCAGCCCCAGCATTTT.

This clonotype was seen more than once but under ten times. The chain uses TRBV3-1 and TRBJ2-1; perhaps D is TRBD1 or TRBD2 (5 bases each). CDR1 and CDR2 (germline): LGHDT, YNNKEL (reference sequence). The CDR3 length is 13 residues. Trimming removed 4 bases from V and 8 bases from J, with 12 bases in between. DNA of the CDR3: TGTGCCAGCAGCCCCGGGGCCTCGGATGAGCAGTTCTTC. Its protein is CASSPGASDEQFF.

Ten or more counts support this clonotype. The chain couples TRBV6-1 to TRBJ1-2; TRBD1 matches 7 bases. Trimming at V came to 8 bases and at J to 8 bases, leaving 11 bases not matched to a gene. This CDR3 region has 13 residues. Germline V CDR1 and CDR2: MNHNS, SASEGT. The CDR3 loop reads CASRRQGLVGYTF. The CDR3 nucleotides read TGTGCCAGCCGTCGACAGGGCCTCGTCGGCTACACCTTC.

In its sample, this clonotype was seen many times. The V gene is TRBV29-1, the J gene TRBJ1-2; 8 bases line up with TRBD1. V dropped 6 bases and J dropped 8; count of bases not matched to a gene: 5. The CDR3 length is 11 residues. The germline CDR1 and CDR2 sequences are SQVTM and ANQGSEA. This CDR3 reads CSVSDRDGYTF. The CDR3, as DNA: TGCAGCGTCTCGGACAGGGACGGCTACACCTTC.

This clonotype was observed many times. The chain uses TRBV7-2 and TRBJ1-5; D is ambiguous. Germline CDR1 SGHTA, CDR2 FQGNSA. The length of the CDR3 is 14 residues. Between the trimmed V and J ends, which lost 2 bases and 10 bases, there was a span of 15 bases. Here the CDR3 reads CASSLHEAISPQHF. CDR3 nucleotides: TGTGCCAGCAGCTTACACGAGGCAATCAGCCCCCAGCATTTT.

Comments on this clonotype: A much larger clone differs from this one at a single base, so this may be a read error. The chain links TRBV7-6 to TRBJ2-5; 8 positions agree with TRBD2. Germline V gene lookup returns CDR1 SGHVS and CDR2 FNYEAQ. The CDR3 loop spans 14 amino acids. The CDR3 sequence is CASSPRGGQEAQYF. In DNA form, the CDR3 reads TGTGCCAGCAGCCCCCGGGGGGGCCAAGAGGCCCAGTACTTC.

CDR3 in DNA: TGTGCCTGGAGTCTCAGAGGCTTACAGGGTGCTGATGGCTACACCTTC. It is translated as CAWSLRGLQGADGYTF. The gene calls are TRBV30 and TRBJ1-2; TRBD1 is a possible D gene (6 bases). Germline-derived CDR1 and CDR2 are GTSNPN and SVGIG (reference sequence). The CDR3 is 16 amino acids. Trimming took 2 bases from V and 6 from J, leaving 22 bases between them.

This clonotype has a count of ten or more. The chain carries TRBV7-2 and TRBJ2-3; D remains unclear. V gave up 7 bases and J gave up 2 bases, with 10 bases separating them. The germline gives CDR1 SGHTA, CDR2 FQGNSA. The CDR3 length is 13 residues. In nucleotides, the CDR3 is TGTGCCAGCACCCTTGACCCCACAGATACGCAGTATTTT. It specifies CASTLDPTDTQYF.

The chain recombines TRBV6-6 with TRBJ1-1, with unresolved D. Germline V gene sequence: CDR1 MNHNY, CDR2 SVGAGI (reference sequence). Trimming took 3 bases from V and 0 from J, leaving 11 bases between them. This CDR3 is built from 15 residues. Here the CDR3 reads CASSYPGRLNTEAFF. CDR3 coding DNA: TGTGCCAGCAGTTATCCCGGACGCCTGAACACTGAAGCTTTCTTT.

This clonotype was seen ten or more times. The CDR3 coding sequence is TGTGCCAGCAGCTACATCGGCGGACAAGAGACCCAGTACTTC. Its translation: CASSYIGGQETQYF. The V call is TRBV7-2, the J call TRBJ2-5; unclear D gene. Trimming cost V 4 bases and J 2 bases, with 11 bases left between them. The germline V gene encodes CDR1 SGHTA and CDR2 FQGNSA. The CDR3 loop spans 14 amino acids.

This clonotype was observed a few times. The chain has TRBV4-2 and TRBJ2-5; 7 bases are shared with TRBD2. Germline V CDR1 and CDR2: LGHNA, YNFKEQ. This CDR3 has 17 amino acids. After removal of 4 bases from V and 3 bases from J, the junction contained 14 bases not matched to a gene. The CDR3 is CASSRKPIRAGEETQYF. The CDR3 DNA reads TGTGCCAGCAGCCGCAAGCCTATAAGGGCGGGAGAAGAGACCCAGTACTTC.

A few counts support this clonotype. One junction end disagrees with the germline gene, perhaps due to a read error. CDR3 nucleotide sequence: TGTGCCAGCAGTTACCGGCTCCGGGACCACCGAACTTCCCCCTTC. It specifies CASSYRLRDHRTSPF. The chain is built from TRBV6-5 and TRBJ1-2; the D gene is possibly TRBD1 (5 bases). The CDR3 has 15 amino acids. Germline loops: CDR1 MNHEY, CDR2 SVGAGI.